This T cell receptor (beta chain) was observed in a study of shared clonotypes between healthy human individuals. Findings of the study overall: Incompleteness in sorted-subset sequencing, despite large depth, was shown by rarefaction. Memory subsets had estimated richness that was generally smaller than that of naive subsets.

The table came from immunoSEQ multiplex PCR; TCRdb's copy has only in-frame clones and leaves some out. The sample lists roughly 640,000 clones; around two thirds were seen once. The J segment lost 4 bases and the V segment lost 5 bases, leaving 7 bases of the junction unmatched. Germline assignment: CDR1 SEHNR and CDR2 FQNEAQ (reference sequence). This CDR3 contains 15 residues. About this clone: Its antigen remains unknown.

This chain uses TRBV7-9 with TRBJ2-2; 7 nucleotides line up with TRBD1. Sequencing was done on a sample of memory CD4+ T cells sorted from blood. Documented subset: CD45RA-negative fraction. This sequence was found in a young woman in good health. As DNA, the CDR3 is TGTGCCAGCAGCGCCGACAGGGACATCACCGGGGAGCTGTTTTTT. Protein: CASSADRDITGELFF.